This TCR beta chain is drawn from a study of blood T cells in healthy people across ages. Study-wide findings and caveats: It was the long-lived donors that had more naive CD4+ cells and higher diversity than aged donors.

The second PCR ran about 6 to 11 cycles with a sample-barcoded 5' primer and J-beta primers. MiXCR, applied by TCRdb to the 5' RACE reads, yields one record per CDR3 protein. The sample lists 650,000 to 800,000 distinct CDR3 sequences; 40% to 50% were seen once. For this clonotype: Its cognate antigen is unknown.

The ends were cut back, 3 bases at V and 6 bases at J, with 20 bases in the middle. This CDR3 spans 15 amino acids. The germline V gene encodes CDR1 DFQATT and CDR2 SNEGSKA (reference sequence). The V and J genes are TRBV20-1 and TRBJ1-2; D perhaps matches TRBD1 (6 bases). Source material: blood. The TCR originated in a man aged 55 to 70 in good health. CDR3 nucleotides: TGCAGTGCTAGTACTGGGGGGGCGTTGGGCGATGGCTACACCTTC. Protein product: CSASTGGALGDGYTF.